These 14 T cell receptor beta chains originate from one sample sequenced in a study of blood T cell repertoires in COVID-19. Assay used: immunoSEQ multiplex PCR; TCRdb lists only in-frame clones, some missing. In the table there are a few hundred thousand clones, 70% to 90% of which are singletons. Material: peripheral blood. The receptor source for this set is a woman between 45 and 60 years old with active or convalescent COVID-19.

The V and J genes are TRBV30 and TRBJ2-4; TRBD1 might be the D (6 bases). V lost 7 bases and J 5 bases, leaving 15 bases between the germline ends. The CDR3 is 13 amino acids. Germline V CDR1 and CDR2: GTSNPN, SVGIG (reference sequence). CDR3 sequence (DNA): TGTGCCTTCGCTACAGGGTCCGAAAACATTCAGTACTTC. It codes for CAFATGSENIQYF.

CDR3 DNA: TGTGCCAGCAGTTACAGGTCAGGGGAAGGCCAGTACTTC. It translates to CASSYRSGEGQYF. The rearrangement joins TRBV6-5 to TRBJ2-5; tentatively, D is TRBD1 (6 bases). The V gene's germline CDR1 is MNHEY and CDR2 SVGAGI. CDR3 length: 13 amino acids. The V and J ends lost 2 bases and 10 bases respectively, with 14 bases between them.

V usage is TRBV11-1 and J usage is TRBJ2-1; 10 nucleotides agree with TRBD1. This CDR3 is 15 amino acids long. The germline V gene has CDR1 SGHAT and CDR2 FQDESV (reference sequence). Germline trimming cut 5 bases from V and 9 bases from J; bases unmatched to any gene: 10. The CDR3 loop is CASSLPGQGYREQFF. CDR3 DNA: TGTGCCAGCAGCCTCCCGGGACAGGGGTATCGTGAGCAGTTCTTC.

The rearrangement uses TRBV25-1 and TRBJ1-2; 7 bases map to TRBD1. V lost 3 bases and J lost 8; bases outside the gene matches: 12. CDR1 is MGHDK, CDR2 SYGVNS, per germline. This CDR3 has 15 amino acids. The CDR3 sequence is CASSDLGTAFAGYTF. The CDR3 DNA sequence: TGTGCCAGCAGTGACCTGGGGACAGCCTTTGCAGGCTACACCTTC.

The rearrangement joins TRBV21-1 to TRBJ2-7; the table's D gene call, TRBD2, was not cross checked with the DNA. TRBV21-1 is an annotated pseudogene. CDR3 length equals 17 residues. CDR3 nucleotide sequence: TGTGCCAGCAGCCGAGTCGAGCCCCCTCCCTACTCCTACGAGCAGTACTTC. Amino acid sequence: CASSRVEPPPYSYEQYF.

The genes are TRBV9 and TRBJ2-2; 7 bases are a match to TRBD1. Germline assignment: CDR1 SGDLS and CDR2 YYNGEE. This CDR3 region has 16 residues. The V and J ends lost 0 bases and 5 bases, in that order; junction bases with no gene match: 7. CDR3 coding DNA: TGTGCCAGCAGCGTAGCTCGACAGGGATATACCGGGGAGCTGTTTTTT. It translates to CASSVARQGYTGELFF.

The chain combines TRBV7-2 with TRBJ1-6; no reliable D call. Germline CDR1 and CDR2: SGHTA and FQGNSA. The length of the CDR3 is 14 residues. The V end lost 1 base, the J end lost 7 bases, and 8 bases lay between the germline ends. CDR3 sequence: CASSLGTPNSPLHF. CDR3 coding DNA: TGTGCCAGCAGCTTAGGAACACCCAATTCACCCCTCCACTTT.

This chain joins TRBV4-1 and TRBJ1-2; weak D call: TRBD1 (5 bases). CDR1 and CDR2 from the germline V gene are MGHRA and YSYEKL. The CDR3 is 16 residues long. V dropped 3 bases and J dropped 6 bases, with 20 bases sitting between them. The CDR3 DNA reads as TGCGCCAGCAGCCACCCCGGGGACTTAAGGTTAGATGGCTACACCTTC. Translating gives CASSHPGDLRLDGYTF.

CDR3 in DNA: TGTGCCACCAGAGGACAGGAGAGCTATAATTCACCCCTCCACTTT. The encoded protein is CATRGQESYNSPLHF. The chain couples TRBV27 to TRBJ1-6; 7 positions match TRBD1. The ends lost 10 bases at V and 3 bases at J; junction bases unmatched: 9. The germline V gene has CDR1 MNHEY and CDR2 SMNVEV (reference sequence). The CDR3 spans 15 residues.

The gene calls are TRBV14 and TRBJ2-7, with 10 positions matching TRBD1. CDR1 and CDR2 (germline): SGHDN, FVKESK. The CDR3 loop spans 14 amino acids. The J segment lost 2 bases and the V segment lost 6 bases, leaving 4 bases of the junction unmatched. DNA of the CDR3: TGTGCCAGCAGGGGACAGGGGCGCCCCTACGAGCAGTACTTC. Residues: CASRGQGRPYEQYF.

The chain employs TRBV7-2 and TRBJ1-6; 10 bases are a match to TRBD1. The ends lost 3 bases at V and 4 bases at J; junction bases unmatched: 6. Germline V lookup: CDR1 SGHTA, CDR2 FQGNSA. The CDR3 extends over 17 amino acids. This CDR3 reads CASSLPTGGEYNSPLHF. CDR3 sequence (DNA): TGTGCCAGCAGCTTGCCGACAGGGGGCGAATATAATTCACCCCTCCACTTT.

The chain recombines TRBV28 with TRBJ1-2; D gene ambiguous. Trimming removed 4 bases from V and 5 bases from J, with 8 bases in between. The CDR3 extends over 12 amino acids. The germline V gene has CDR1 MDHEN and CDR2 SYDVKM. CDR3 in DNA: TGTGCCAGCAGTTATTCGGTTTATGGCTACACCTTC. Translated: CASSYSVYGYTF.

This clone was recorded only once. The V and J genes are TRBV28 and TRBJ2-3; a weak D match, TRBD2 (6 bases). The CDR3 has 15 amino acids. The germline gives CDR1 MDHEN, CDR2 SYDVKM. Trimming left V 6 bases short and J 4 bases short, with 17 bases between. The CDR3 DNA follows: TGTGCCAGCAGCTTTAGCGGAGACGGCGCAGATACGCAGTATTTT. It codes for CASSFSGDGADTQYF.

This chain connects TRBV28 to TRBJ1-1; tentatively, D is TRBD1 (6 bases). The CDR3 contains 11 residues. Germline-derived CDR1 and CDR2 are MDHEN and SYDVKM. The V end lost 6 bases, the J end lost 13 bases, and 15 bases lay between the germline ends. The CDR3 bases are TGTGCCAGCAGGCGGACAGTCCACTTTTTCTTT. Protein product: CASRRTVHFFF.